Below, 11 T cell receptor beta chains from the same sample are listed, as sequenced in a study of blood T cell repertoires in COVID-19. TCRdb's copy holds only in-frame clones and misses some; the assay was immunoSEQ multiplex PCR. The sample lists 150,000 or so clones, 80% to 90% occurring once. Sequencing input: peripheral blood. The receptors were gathered from a man younger than 30 with COVID-19, enrolled during active disease.

The chain is built from TRBV3-1 (or the pseudogene TRBV3-2) and TRBJ2-7; D is undetermined. The CDR3 length is 16 residues. Trimming removed 0 bases at V and 0 bases at J, with 12 bases between. Germline CDR1 and CDR2: LGHDT and YNNKEL (reference sequence). The DNA of the CDR3 is TGTGCCAGCAGCCAAGATAAGCAAGAAACCTCCTACGAGCAGTACTTC. The encoded protein is CASSQDKQETSYEQYF.

For the CDR3, the DNA is TGTGCCAGCAGTGCCGTACACGGGGACAATGAGCAGTTCTTC. Protein product: CASSAVHGDNEQFF. The chain combines TRBV6-4 with TRBJ2-1; D perhaps matches TRBD2 (5 bases). This CDR3 is 14 amino acids long. Trimming left V 4 bases short and J 5 bases short, with 12 bases between. Germline V gives CDR1 MRHNA, CDR2 SNTAGT.

The V call is TRBV19, the J call TRBJ1-4; D perhaps matches TRBD1 (6 bases). V lost 5 bases and J lost 8, with 15 bases in between. Germline V gives CDR1 LNHDA, CDR2 SQIVND (reference sequence). The CDR3 extends over 14 amino acids. The CDR3 spells CASSPTGFREKLFF. The CDR3 DNA follows: TGTGCCAGTAGTCCGACAGGTTTTCGCGAAAAACTGTTTTTT.

The rearrangement links TRBV15 to TRBJ2-1; 9 bases map to TRBD1. This CDR3 has 17 amino acids. Germline V gene sequence: CDR1 LNHNV, CDR2 YYDKDF (reference sequence). V trimming: 4 bases; J trimming: 6 bases; junction bases outside the gene matches: 13. The CDR3 sequence is CATSIPDRGGRSNEQFF. The CDR3 coding sequence is TGTGCCACCAGCATCCCCGACAGGGGGGGGCGTAGCAATGAGCAGTTCTTC.

This clone has just a few counts. The gene calls are TRBV3-1 (or the pseudogene TRBV3-2) and TRBJ1-6, with TRBD1 as a possible D gene (5 bases). The ends were cut back, 0 bases at V and 10 bases at J, with 19 bases in the middle. CDR1 and CDR2 (germline): LGHDT, YNNKEL (reference sequence). This CDR3 region has 17 residues. For the CDR3, the DNA is TGTGCCAGCAGCCAAGATAGGGGAGGGCGGGCCAAATCACCCCTCCACTTT. Residues: CASSQDRGGRAKSPLHF.

The V and J genes are TRBV19 and TRBJ2-4; TRBD2 agrees at 7 bases. The CDR3 sequence is 15 residues long. In germline, CDR1 is LNHDA, CDR2 SQIVND (reference sequence). The V and J ends lost 3 bases and 8 bases, in that order; junction bases with no gene match: 10. CDR3 loop: CASSIGGGPGYIQYF. The CDR3 region has the DNA TGTGCCAGTAGTATTGGGGGGGGTCCAGGGTACATTCAGTACTTC.

The chain joins TRBV25-1 to TRBJ2-3; no firm D call. The CDR3 has 17 residues. V lost 9 bases and J 3 bases, leaving 25 bases between the germline ends. The germline V gene encodes CDR1 MGHDK and CDR2 SYGVNS. This CDR3 is CASQAFTGTVRTDTQYF. CDR3 nucleotide sequence: TGTGCCAGTCAGGCCTTCACCGGAACCGTTAGAACAGATACGCAGTATTTT.

V and J are TRBV18 and TRBJ2-5; D unclear. The germline CDR1 and CDR2 sequences are KGHSH and LQKENI. There are 13 residues in the CDR3. V lost 1 base and J 4 bases, leaving 7 bases between the germline ends. CDR3 region: CASSPLQAETQYF. The DNA of the CDR3 is TGTGCCAGCTCACCACTGCAGGCAGAGACCCAGTACTTC.

This clone was detected only once. The J gene is TRBJ2-7, the V gene TRBV6-5, with 7 nucleotides matching TRBD1. Germline CDR1 is MNHEY and CDR2 is SVGAGI. The length of the CDR3 is 15 residues. V shed 4 bases, J shed 3 bases, and the junction held 9 bases outside the gene matches. The CDR3 DNA sequence: TGTGCCAGCAGTTCTGGGACAGCCTTCGGCTACGAGCAGTACTTC. Translating gives CASSSGTAFGYEQYF.

V is TRBV24-1 and J is TRBJ1-2; D unresolved. Trimming left V 2 bases short and J 2 bases short, with 8 bases between. The CDR3 runs to 14 residues. Germline V gene lookup returns CDR1 KGHDR and CDR2 SFDVKD. The CDR3: CATSDSVKNYGYTF. In DNA, the CDR3 is TGTGCCACCAGTGATTCGGTCAAGAACTATGGCTACACCTTC.

The rearrangement joins TRBV19 to TRBJ1-1, with a weak D call TRBD1 (6 bases). V dropped 7 bases and J dropped 6 bases, with 18 bases sitting between them. Germline lookup yields CDR1 LNHDA and CDR2 SQIVND (reference sequence). This CDR3 is 14 amino acids long. The CDR3 DNA reads as TGTGCCAGTACCGCCCCCACAGGGAGGGCTGAAGCTTTCTTT. Amino acids: CASTAPTGRAEAFF.